This entry concerns a single T cell receptor (beta chain). Its antigen is unknown. Researchers gathered lesional scalp punch biopsies and peripheral blood from patients with alopecia areata. The data belong to a study of CD8+ T cells in alopecia areata. General study results and limits: Among the cells sequenced in scalp samples are also the resident alphabeta T cells of normal skin.

Germline V CDR1 and CDR2: SGHTA, FQGNSA. Unmatched junction bases numbered 11, after V lost 2 bases and J lost 11 bases. This CDR3 is built from 15 residues. The sequencing template was cDNA reverse transcribed from extracted RNA. Measured with immunoSEQ multiplex PCR; TCRdb has only the in-frame clones, and not every one. The top ten hold about 3.1% of the sample, which has some 110,000 clones, around two fifths seen once. Sequenced input: CD4+ T cells sorted from blood. The V call is TRBV7-2, the J call TRBJ1-1; TRBD1 aligns across 10 bases. This TCR was sampled from a human donor with alopecia areata. CDR3 bases: TGTGCCAGCAGCTTATCCGGGACAGGGGTATTTGGGGCTTTCTTT. Residues: CASSLSGTGVFGAFF.